What follows are 18 T cell receptor beta chains derived from one specimen sequenced in a study of blood T cell repertoires in COVID-19. The repertoire was sequenced with immunoSEQ multiplex PCR; TCRdb's copy has only in-frame clones and lacks some. Here the sample spans over 150,000 clones, approximately 91% being singletons. What was sequenced was peripheral blood. Receptor source: a man younger than 35 with acute or convalescent COVID-19.

The chain combines TRBV5-4 with TRBJ1-1, with D perhaps TRBD1 (5 bases). V lost 3 bases to trimming and J lost 5 bases, with 17 bases between them. CDR1 is SGHNT and CDR2 is YYREEE in the germline V gene (reference sequence). The CDR3 is made up of 15 amino acids. This CDR3 is CASSSRGGRWTEAFF. DNA for the CDR3: TGTGCCAGCAGCTCCCGGGGGGGTAGGTGGACTGAAGCTTTCTTT.

The genes are TRBV5-6 and TRBJ1-2; D not resolved. CDR3 length: 14 residues. Germline values: CDR1 SGHDT, CDR2 YYEEEE. The V gene lost 0 bases and the J gene lost 1 base, with 7 bases spanning the gap. The CDR3 here is CASSLVQVNYGYTF. The CDR3, as DNA: TGTGCCAGCAGCTTGGTTCAGGTTAACTATGGCTACACCTTC.

This chain connects TRBV27 to TRBJ1-1; D remains unclear. V lost 3 bases and J lost 10, with 18 bases in between. The CDR3 sequence is 14 residues long. Germline V gene lookup returns CDR1 MNHEY and CDR2 SMNVEV (reference sequence). CDR3 protein: CASSLLATSAPAFF. The CDR3 bases are TGTGCCAGCAGTTTGCTGGCAACCAGCGCCCCAGCTTTCTTT.

The V and J genes are TRBV10-1 and TRBJ2-7; 12 bases fit TRBD2. Germline values: CDR1 WNHNN, CDR2 SYGVQD (reference sequence). The J segment lost 0 bases and the V segment lost 5 bases, leaving 8 bases of the junction unmatched. The CDR3 contains 17 residues. CDR3 nucleotide sequence: TGCGCCAGCAGTACCGGACTAGCGGGACCCACCTCCTACGAGCAGTACTTC. It yields the protein CASSTGLAGPTSYEQYF.

J is TRBJ1-2 and V is TRBV5-6; 8 bases are a match to TRBD1. The CDR3 contains 14 residues. Trimming at V came to 4 bases and at J to 4 bases, leaving 6 bases not matched to a gene. CDR1 SGHDT and CDR2 YYEEEE come from the germline V gene. The CDR3 loop is CASSPRTGTYGYTF. The DNA for the CDR3 is TGTGCCAGCAGCCCAAGGACAGGGACCTATGGCTACACCTTC. The whole variable domain, remainder taken from reference TRBV5-6 and TRBJ1-2, is DAGVTQSPTHLIKTRGQQVTLRCSPKSGHDTVSWYQQALGQGPQFIFQYYEEEERQRGNFPDRFSGHQFPNYSSELNVNALLLGDSALYLCASSPRTGTYGYTFGSGTRLTVV.

This chain connects TRBV5-4 to TRBJ1-1, with D unclear. The V gene lost 0 bases and the J gene lost 8 bases, with 14 bases spanning the gap. The germline CDR1 and CDR2 sequences are SGHNT and YYREEE (reference sequence). This CDR3 contains 14 residues. CDR3 coding DNA: TGTGCCAGCAGCTTGGTTGGCGGCGCGATAGAAGCTTTCTTT. It yields the protein CASSLVGGAIEAFF.

This clone was seen only a few times. The V call is TRBV19, the J call TRBJ1-1, with D hard to call. The CDR3 extends over 13 amino acids. CDR1 is LNHDA, CDR2 SQIVND, per germline (reference sequence). V gave up 5 bases and J gave up 7 bases, with 14 bases separating them. DNA for the CDR3: TGTGCCAGTAGTGCCCTACCAGGAGGTGAAGCTTTCTTT. It encodes CASSALPGGEAFF.

This sequence joins TRBV25-1 and TRBJ1-2, with 8 bases lining up with TRBD1. Germline assignment: CDR1 MGHDK and CDR2 SYGVNS. The CDR3 extends over 13 amino acids. V shed 8 bases and J 4 bases; nucleotides not matched to a gene: 6. The CDR3 region has the DNA TGTGCCAGCGGACAGGGTAACACCTATGGCTACACCTTC. Protein product: CASGQGNTYGYTF.

The rearrangement joins TRBV5-1 to TRBJ1-3; D is possibly TRBD1 (6 bases). This CDR3 is built from 18 residues. From germline, CDR1 is SGHRS and CDR2 YFSETQ. Trimming cost V 0 bases and J 0 bases, with 16 bases left between them. CDR3 sequence: CASSLEQGVIYSGNTIYF. The CDR3, as DNA: TGCGCCAGCAGCTTGGAACAGGGAGTGATTTACTCTGGAAACACCATATATTTT.

The J gene is TRBJ2-3, the V gene TRBV6-5; 8 bases map to TRBD1. Germline CDR1 reads MNHEY; CDR2 reads SVGAGI. V shed 10 bases, J shed 0 bases, and the junction held 6 bases outside the gene matches. This CDR3 region has 14 residues. The CDR3 DNA follows: TGTGCCACGACAGGGGACTTTAGCACAGATACGCAGTATTTT. This gives the protein CATTGDFSTDTQYF.

This clone was detected a few times. This rearrangement joins TRBV19 to TRBJ2-1; 11 bases agree with TRBD2. Germline CDR1 and CDR2: LNHDA and SQIVND (reference sequence). V was pared by 2 bases and J by 12 bases, with 15 bases of the junction left unmatched. The CDR3 totals 17 residues. The CDR3 protein is CASSIKSLTSGSVGQFF. DNA of the CDR3: TGTGCCAGTAGTATAAAGTCTCTAACTAGCGGGAGTGTAGGGCAGTTCTTC. The full variable domain, rest sourced from reference TRBV19 and TRBJ2-1, is DGGITQSPKYLFRKEGQNVTLSCEQNLNHDAMYWYRQDPGQGLRLIYYSQIVNDFQKGDIAEGYSVSREKKESFPLTVTSAQKNPTAFYLCASSIKSLTSGSVGQFFGPGTRLTVL.

J is TRBJ2-7 and V is TRBV5-5, with D perhaps matching TRBD1 (6 bases). Trimming took off 4 bases at V and 4 bases at J, with 18 bases between the two ends. Looked up from germline, CDR1 is SGHKS and CDR2 is YYEKEE (reference sequence). This CDR3 spans 15 amino acids. Here the CDR3 DNA reads TGTGCCAGCAGCCCAAGGGGACAAGTTATATACGAGCAGTACTTC. It is translated as CASSPRGQVIYEQYF.

In this sample, this clone turned up a few times. The rearrangement uses TRBV9 and TRBJ1-4, with TRBD1 identical over 7 bases. The J segment lost 8 bases and the V segment lost 2 bases, leaving 24 bases of the junction unmatched. CDR1 is SGDLS and CDR2 is YYNGEE in the germline V gene. The CDR3 is 20 amino acids. The CDR3 sequence is CASSVSLHGLPGQQSEKLFF. The CDR3, as DNA: TGTGCCAGCAGCGTCTCTCTCCACGGCCTGCCGGGACAGCAGTCAGAAAAACTGTTTTTT.

The chain couples TRBV6-6 to TRBJ1-5; 8 bases are a match to TRBD1. The V gene end was trimmed by 1 base and the J gene end by 3 bases; junction bases not matched to a gene: 5. This CDR3 has 16 amino acids. Per the germline V gene, CDR1 is MNHNY and CDR2 is SVGAGI (reference sequence). As DNA, the CDR3 is TGTGCCAGCAGTTACTATGGACAGGGCCTCAATCAGCCCCAGCATTTT. This gives the protein CASSYYGQGLNQPQHF.

In its sample, this clone ranks as medium-sized. The gene calls are TRBV6-1 and TRBJ2-7; D is perhaps TRBD2 (5 bases). Between the trimmed V and J ends, which lost 3 bases and 0 bases, there was a span of 12 bases. The germline V gene encodes CDR1 MNHNS and CDR2 SASEGT. This CDR3 contains 15 residues. CDR3 coding DNA: TGTGCCAGCAGTGAGGGAGCATTACACTCCTACGAGCAGTACTTC. Encoded protein: CASSEGALHSYEQYF.

J is TRBJ1-1 and V is TRBV12-3 or TRBV12-4, with D perhaps matching TRBD1 (6 bases). The CDR3 is 13 amino acids. V was shortened by 6 bases and J by 4 bases, with 12 bases between the two germline ends. CDR3 residues: CASRIRGGTEAFF. DNA for the CDR3: TGTGCCAGCAGAATCAGGGGCGGCACTGAAGCTTTCTTT.

The rearrangement links TRBV6-5 to TRBJ1-2; 8 bases align to TRBD1. The CDR3 length is 13 residues. J was trimmed by 5 bases and V by 6 bases; bases with no gene match: 5. Germline-derived CDR1 and CDR2 are MNHEY and SVGAGI. This CDR3 is CASRRTGTYGYTF. The CDR3 DNA reads as TGTGCCAGCAGGAGGACAGGGACTTATGGCTACACCTTC.

The chain recombines TRBV10-3 with TRBJ2-7, with D possibly TRBD2 on 7 matching bases. V lost 6 bases and J 2 bases, leaving 14 bases between the germline ends. Germline V gene data show CDR1 as ENHRY and CDR2 as SYGVKD. This CDR3 has 14 residues. CDR3 loop: CAIRSGGGTYEQYF. The CDR3 nucleotides are TGTGCCATCAGGAGTGGCGGGGGCACCTACGAGCAGTACTTC.